This T cell receptor beta chain was retrieved from a study of memory CD4+ T cells and cytomegalovirus serostatus. In the authors' methods: Out-of-frame sequences were removed, leaving some 2 million distinct TCRbeta sequences. The table came from immunoSEQ multiplex PCR; TCRdb's copy has only in-frame clones and leaves some out. The V and J calls and clone size come from that table; D and trimming were worked out from the DNA. The sample yields about 61,000 clones, approximately 78% seen once. CDR1 is MNHNY, CDR2 SVGAGI, per germline (reference sequence). The length of the CDR3 is 12 residues. V was cut by 4 bases and J by 9 bases, with 10 bases left in between. Single viable CD3+CD4+CD8-CD45RO+ cells were sorted as the memory CD4+ T cells. CD4+ T cells were isolated by positive magnetic selection.

Sequenced sample: memory CD4+ T cells from blood. The V gene is TRBV6-6, the J gene TRBJ2-1, with D uncertain. The TCR sequence derives from an adult in good health and CMV-seronegative. The CDR3 sequence is CASSSLSREQFF. As DNA, the CDR3 is TGTGCCAGCAGTTCTCTCAGTCGTGAGCAGTTCTTC.